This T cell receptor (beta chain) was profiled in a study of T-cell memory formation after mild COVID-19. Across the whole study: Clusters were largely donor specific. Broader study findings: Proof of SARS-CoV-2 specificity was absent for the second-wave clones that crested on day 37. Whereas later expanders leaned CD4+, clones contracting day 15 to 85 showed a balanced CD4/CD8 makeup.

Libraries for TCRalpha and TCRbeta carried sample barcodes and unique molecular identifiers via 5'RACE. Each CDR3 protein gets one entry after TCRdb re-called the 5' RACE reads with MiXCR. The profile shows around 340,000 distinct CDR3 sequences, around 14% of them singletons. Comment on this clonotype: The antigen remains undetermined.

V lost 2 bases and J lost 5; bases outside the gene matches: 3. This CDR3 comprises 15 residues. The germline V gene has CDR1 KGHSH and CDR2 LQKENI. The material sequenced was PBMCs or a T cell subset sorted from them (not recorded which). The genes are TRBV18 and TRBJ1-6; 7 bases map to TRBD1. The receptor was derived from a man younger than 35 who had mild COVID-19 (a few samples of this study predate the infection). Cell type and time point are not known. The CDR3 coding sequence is TGTGCCAGCTCACCAAGGGGGCCTGATAATTCACCCCTCCACTTT. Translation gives CASSPRGPDNSPLHF.